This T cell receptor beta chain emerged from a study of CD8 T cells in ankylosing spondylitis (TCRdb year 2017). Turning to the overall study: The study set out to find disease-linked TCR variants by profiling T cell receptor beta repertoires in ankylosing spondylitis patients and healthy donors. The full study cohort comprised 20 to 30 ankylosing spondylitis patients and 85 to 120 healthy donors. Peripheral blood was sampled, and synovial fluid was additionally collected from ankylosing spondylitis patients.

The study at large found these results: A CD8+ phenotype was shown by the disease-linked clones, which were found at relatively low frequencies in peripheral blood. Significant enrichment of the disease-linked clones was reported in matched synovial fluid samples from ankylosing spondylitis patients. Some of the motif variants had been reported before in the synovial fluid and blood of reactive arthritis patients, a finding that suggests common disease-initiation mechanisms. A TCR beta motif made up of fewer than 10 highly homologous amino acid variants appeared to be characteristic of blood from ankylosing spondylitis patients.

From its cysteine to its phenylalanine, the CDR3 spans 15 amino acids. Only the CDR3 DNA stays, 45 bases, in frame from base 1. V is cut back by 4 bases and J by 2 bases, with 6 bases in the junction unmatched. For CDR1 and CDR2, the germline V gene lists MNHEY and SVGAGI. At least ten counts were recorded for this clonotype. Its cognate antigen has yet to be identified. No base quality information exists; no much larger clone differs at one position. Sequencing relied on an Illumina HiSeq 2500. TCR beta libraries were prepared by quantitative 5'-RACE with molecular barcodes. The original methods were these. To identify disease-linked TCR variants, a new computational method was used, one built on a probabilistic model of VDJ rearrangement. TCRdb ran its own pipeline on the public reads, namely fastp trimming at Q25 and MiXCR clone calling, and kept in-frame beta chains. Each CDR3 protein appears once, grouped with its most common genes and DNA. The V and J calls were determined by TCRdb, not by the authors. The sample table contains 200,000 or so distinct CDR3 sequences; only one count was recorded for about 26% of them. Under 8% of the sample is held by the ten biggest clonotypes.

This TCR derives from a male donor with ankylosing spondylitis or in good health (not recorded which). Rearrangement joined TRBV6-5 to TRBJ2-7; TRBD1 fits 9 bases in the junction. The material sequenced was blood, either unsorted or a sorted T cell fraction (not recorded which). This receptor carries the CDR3 CASSSPRTGAYEQYF. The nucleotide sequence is TGTGCCAGCAGTTCACCTCGGACAGGGGCCTACGAGCAGTACTTC.